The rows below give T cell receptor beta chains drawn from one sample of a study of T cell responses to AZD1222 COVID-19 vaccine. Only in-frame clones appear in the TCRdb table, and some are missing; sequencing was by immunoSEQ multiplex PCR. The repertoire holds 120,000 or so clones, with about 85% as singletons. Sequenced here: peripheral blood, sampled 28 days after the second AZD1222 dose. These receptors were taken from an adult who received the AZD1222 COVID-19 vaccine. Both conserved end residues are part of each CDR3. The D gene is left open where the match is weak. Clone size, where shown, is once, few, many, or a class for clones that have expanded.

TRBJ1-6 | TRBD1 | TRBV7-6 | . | CASSGRGLSPLHF | TGTGCCAGCAGCGGCAGGGGGCTTTCACCCCTCCACTTT
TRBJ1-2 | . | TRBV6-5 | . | CASSPRFGGHYGYTF | TGTGCCAGCAGTCCCCGGTTCGGGGGACACTATGGCTACACCTTC
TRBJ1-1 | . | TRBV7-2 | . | CASSLHAGTEAFF | TGTGCCAGCAGCTTACATGCGGGGACTGAAGCTTTCTTT
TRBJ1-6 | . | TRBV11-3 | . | CASSRDGIVSPLHF | TGTGCCAGCAGCCGGGACGGTATAGTATCACCCCTCCACTTT
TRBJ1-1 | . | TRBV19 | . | CASSIHLGMNTEAFF | TGTGCCAGTAGTATCCATCTGGGGATGAACACTGAAGCTTTCTTT
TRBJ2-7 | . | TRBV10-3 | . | CAIRKDGFYEQYF | TGTGCCATCAGGAAGGACGGTTTCTACGAGCAGTACTTC
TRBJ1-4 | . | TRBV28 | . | CASRARPGAGEKLFF | TGTGCCAGCAGGGCCCGGCCAGGGGCGGGTGAAAAACTGTTTTTT
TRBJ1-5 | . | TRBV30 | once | CAWNQGHSNQPQHF | TGTGCCTGGAACCAGGGACATAGCAATCAGCCCCAGCATTTT
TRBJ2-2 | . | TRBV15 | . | CATSVIGENTGELFF | TGTGCCACCAGCGTGATTGGGGAGAACACCGGGGAGCTGTTTTTT
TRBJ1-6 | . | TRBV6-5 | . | CASSYPERGSLPLHF | TGTGCCAGCAGTTACCCCGAGAGGGGAAGCTTACCCCTCCACTTT
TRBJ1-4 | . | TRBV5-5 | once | CASRRSGGLGEKLFF | TGTGCCAGCAGACGAAGTGGGGGGCTCGGAGAAAAACTGTTTTTT
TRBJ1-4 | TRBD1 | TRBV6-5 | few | CASRWTGNEKLFF | TGTGCCAGCAGGTGGACAGGGAATGAAAAACTGTTTTTT
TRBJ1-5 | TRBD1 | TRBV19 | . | CASSLDRGLQPQHF | TGTGCCAGTAGTCTGGACAGGGGGTTACAGCCCCAGCATTTT
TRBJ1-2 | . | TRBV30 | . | CAWSVLLAQGNGYTF | TGTGCCTGGAGTGTACTTTTGGCTCAGGGGAATGGCTACACCTTC
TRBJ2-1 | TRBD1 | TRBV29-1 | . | CSAKTGGYNEQFF | TGCAGCGCGAAGACAGGGGGGTACAATGAGCAGTTCTTC
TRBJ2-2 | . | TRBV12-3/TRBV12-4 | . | CASRSGNTGELFF | TGTGCCAGCAGATCCGGGAACACCGGGGAGCTGTTTTTT
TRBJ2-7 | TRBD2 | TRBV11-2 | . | CASRRTSSYEQYF | TGTGCCAGCAGGCGGACTAGCTCCTACGAGCAGTACTTC
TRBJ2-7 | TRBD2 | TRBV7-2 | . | CASSLEAGGPLGEQYF | TGTGCCAGCAGCTTAGAAGCGGGGGGGCCTTTAGGCGAGCAGTACTTC
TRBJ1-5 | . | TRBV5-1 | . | CASSLASRDQPQHF | TGCGCCAGCAGCTTAGCATCACGGGATCAGCCCCAGCATTTT
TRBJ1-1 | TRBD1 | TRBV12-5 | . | CASGPSGGANTEAFF | TGTGCTAGTGGTCCGTCAGGGGGCGCAAACACTGAAGCTTTCTTT
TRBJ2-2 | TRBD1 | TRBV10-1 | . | CASSFRGLEAGELFF | TGCGCCAGCAGCTTCAGGGGGCTAGAGGCCGGGGAGCTGTTTTTT
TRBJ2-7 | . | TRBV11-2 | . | CASSLTVSSYEQYF | TGTGCCAGCAGCCTGACAGTGAGCTCCTACGAGCAGTACTTC
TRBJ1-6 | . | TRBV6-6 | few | CASSPNRDEVWLSSSYNSPLHF | TGTGCCAGCAGTCCGAACAGGGATGAGGTATGGTTGTCAAGCTCCTATAATTCACCCCTCCACTTT
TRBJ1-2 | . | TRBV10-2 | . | CASSDTTTYGYTF | TGCGCCAGCAGTGATACGACAACCTATGGCTACACCTTC
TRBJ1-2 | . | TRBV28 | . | CASSSPGANGYGYTF | TGTGCCAGCAGTTCCCCAGGGGCCAATGGCTATGGCTACACCTTC
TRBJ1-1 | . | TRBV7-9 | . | CASSRIGGPETEAFF | TGTGCCAGCAGCAGGATTGGGGGGCCGGAGACTGAAGCTTTCTTT
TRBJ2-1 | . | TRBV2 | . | CASSGDGRTNEQFF | TGTGCCAGCAGTGGGGACGGGCGGACCAATGAGCAGTTCTTC
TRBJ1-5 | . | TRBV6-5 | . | CASSYQTVTSNQPQHF | TGTGCCAGCAGCTACCAGACAGTTACTAGCAATCAGCCCCAGCATTTT